These 18 T cell receptor beta chains came from one sample sequenced in a study of Graves' ophthalmopathy and Graves' hyperthyroidism. Beta-chain TCR CDR3 regions were amplified from RNA transcripts. HTBI primers were employed in first-round RT-PCR, then a second-round multiplex PCR followed. TCRdb re-derived calls from the multiplex PCR reads in MiXCR, one entry per CDR3 protein. The sample consists of about half a million distinct CDR3 sequences, about 15% of them appearing once. The sequenced sample was blood. These receptors all stem from a woman in her twenties or thirties with Graves' ophthalmopathy.

J is TRBJ2-7 and V is TRBV6-1; possibly TRBD1 for D (7 bases). This CDR3 comprises 13 residues. V shed 11 bases and J shed 5 bases, with 19 bases lying between them. The germline CDR1 and CDR2 sequences are MNHNS and SASEGT. CDR3 amino acids: CAGGDSFSDEQYF. The CDR3 DNA reads TGTGCCGGAGGGGACAGTTTTTCCGACGAGCAGTACTTC.

This clonotype was seen many times. The V and J genes are TRBV13 and TRBJ2-7; 10 bases map to TRBD1. The CDR3 totals 15 residues. The trim removed 4 bases at V and 2 bases at J, leaving 5 bases unmatched. Germline V gives CDR1 PRHDT, CDR2 FYEKMQ (reference sequence). CDR3 bases: TGTGCCAGCAGCTACCGGGACAGGGGCGCCTACGAGCAGTACTTC. Translation gives CASSYRDRGAYEQYF.

This clonotype was recorded many times. V is TRBV28 and J is TRBJ2-2; TRBD2 is a possible D gene (6 bases). Trimming took off 2 bases at V and 4 bases at J, with 17 bases between the two ends. Germline V gene lookup returns CDR1 MDHEN and CDR2 SYDVKM. This CDR3 region has 17 residues. The CDR3 DNA reads as TGTGCCAGCAGTTTACGGCAATCCCGAGCGGGCACCGGGGAGCTGTTTTTT. It translates to CASSLRQSRAGTGELFF.

CDR3 nucleotide sequence: TGTGCCAGCTCACCTTCGAACAATGAGCAGTTCTTC. Translating gives CASSPSNNEQFF. This chain uses TRBV18 with TRBJ2-1; D gene unclear. This CDR3 has 12 amino acids. Germline V gene data show CDR1 as KGHSH and CDR2 as LQKENI. V lost 3 bases, J lost 5 bases, and 5 bases lay in between.

This clonotype was counted many times. This chain links TRBV6-1 with TRBJ1-1, with D perhaps matching TRBD1 (6 bases). Trimming removed 8 bases from V and 4 bases from J, with 17 bases in between. From germline, CDR1 is MNHNS and CDR2 SASEGT. The CDR3 extends over 14 amino acids. CDR3 in DNA: TGTGCCAGCGGCCTCGGGGGGCCTGGCACTGAAGCTTTCTTT. Translation gives CASGLGGPGTEAFF.

This clonotype was seen many times. The chain uses TRBV5-1 and TRBJ2-5, with D perhaps matching TRBD1 (5 bases). CDR1 and CDR2 from the germline V gene are SGHRS and YFSETQ. This CDR3 spans 15 amino acids. V gave up 2 bases and J gave up 3 bases, with 14 bases separating them. This chain's CDR3 is CASSLKNRREETQYF. The CDR3 DNA reads TGCGCCAGCAGCTTAAAGAACAGGCGTGAAGAGACCCAGTACTTC. The full variable domain, with the rest looked up from reference TRBV5-1 and TRBJ2-5, is KAGVTQTPRYLIKTRGQQVTLSCSPISGHRSVSWYQQTPGQGLQFLFEYFSETQRNKGNFPGRFSGRQFSNSRSEMNVSTLELGDSALYLCASSLKNRREETQYFGPGTRLLVL.

In this sample, this clonotype turned up many times. CDR3 amino acids: CASSVNPENTEAFF. DNA of the CDR3: TGTGCCAGTAGTGTAAACCCGGAGAACACTGAAGCTTTCTTT. This chain uses TRBV19 with TRBJ1-1; D gene ambiguous. The V end lost 5 bases, the J end lost 1 base, and 11 bases lay between the germline ends. The germline V gene has CDR1 LNHDA and CDR2 SQIVND (reference sequence). The CDR3 sequence is 14 residues long.

This clonotype was seen many times. The genes are TRBV12-3 or TRBV12-4 and TRBJ1-2, with D tentatively TRBD1 (5 bases). The CDR3 has 15 residues. Trimming removed 6 bases at V and 8 bases at J, with 22 bases between. CDR3 DNA sequence: TGTGCCAGCAGGATCGGGGGAAATGCCCAAAGGGGCTACACCTTC. Translation gives CASRIGGNAQRGYTF.

This clonotype was seen many times. The chain has TRBV19 and TRBJ1-5, with no clear D. The CDR3 runs to 14 residues. Trimming cost V 4 bases and J 4 bases, with 11 bases left between them. Germline V lookup: CDR1 LNHDA, CDR2 SQIVND (reference sequence). The CDR3 loop is CASSNGVGNQPQHF. CDR3 nucleotide sequence: TGTGCCAGTAGTAATGGCGTAGGGAATCAGCCCCAGCATTTT.

This clonotype was seen a single time. It may be a read error: a sequence one base away is much more abundant. The chain carries TRBV20-1 and TRBJ1-1; weak D call: TRBD1 (6 bases). This CDR3 has 14 amino acids. Trimming pared 0 bases from V and 1 base from J, leaving 9 bases between. CDR1 is DFQATT, CDR2 SNEGSKA, per germline (reference sequence). CDR3 nucleotides: TGCAGTGCTAGAGACGACAGGTCGAACACTGAAGCTTTCTTT. Its translation: CSARDDRSNTEAFF.

As to this clonotype: A much larger clone lies one base from this, so it may be a read error. The rearrangement joins TRBV30 to TRBJ2-7; the D gene could be TRBD1 or TRBD2 (5 bases each). The CDR3 is 13 amino acids. Germline-derived CDR1 and CDR2 are GTSNPN and SVGIG (reference sequence). Trimming cost V 2 bases and J 5 bases, with 13 bases left between them. The DNA of the CDR3 is TGTGCCTGGAGTTTCAACGGGGCCCACGAGCAGTACTTC. Its translation is CAWSFNGAHEQYF.

This clonotype was found many times. The chain couples TRBV12-3 or TRBV12-4 to TRBJ2-7; D remains ambiguous. V lost 1 base and J 7 bases, leaving 20 bases between the germline ends. The CDR3 has 16 amino acids. Written as DNA, the CDR3 is TGTGCCAGCAGTTTAGAAGGGAACCCCGAACTCGGGGAGCAGTACTTC. It is translated as CASSLEGNPELGEQYF.

The gene calls are TRBV13 and TRBJ2-5, with 7 bases fitting TRBD1. Losses at the gene ends were 5 bases for V and 0 bases for J; bases not matched to a gene: 6. Germline CDR1 is PRHDT and CDR2 is FYEKMQ (reference sequence). The CDR3 is 15 residues long. CDR3 in amino acids: CASSPQGQDQETQYF. The CDR3 DNA reads as TGTGCCAGCAGCCCTCAAGGACAGGACCAAGAGACCCAGTACTTC.

This clonotype occurred many times. The chain carries TRBV20-1 and TRBJ1-5; D is possibly TRBD1 (5 bases). This CDR3 is built from 14 residues. CDR1 is DFQATT, CDR2 SNEGSKA, per germline (reference sequence). Trimming removed 3 bases at V and 2 bases at J, with 11 bases between. CDR3 sequence (DNA): TGCAGTGCTAGTAGGGGAGGGGGCAATCAGCCCCAGCATTTT. Translation gives CSASRGGGNQPQHF.

This clonotype was seen ten or more times. The genes are TRBV6-1 and TRBJ1-1; D is undetermined. V was shortened by 6 bases and J by 0 bases, with 8 bases between the two germline ends. In germline, CDR1 is MNHNS, CDR2 SASEGT. The CDR3 contains 13 residues. CDR3 residues: CASRRHLNTEAFF. For the CDR3, the DNA is TGTGCCAGCAGAAGACATCTGAACACTGAAGCTTTCTTT.

This clonotype was detected ten times or more. J is TRBJ1-1 and V is TRBV7-3; no definite D call. Trimming took off 1 base at V and 5 bases at J, with 14 bases between the two ends. Looked up from germline, CDR1 is SGHTA and CDR2 is FQGTGA. The CDR3 runs 15 residues. The CDR3 spells CASSLKARGGTEAFF. CDR3 DNA: TGTGCCAGCAGCTTAAAGGCCCGAGGTGGGACTGAAGCTTTCTTT.

Many counts were recorded for this clonotype. The rearrangement uses TRBV7-8 and TRBJ2-2, with 11 positions matching TRBD2. Trimming cost V 5 bases and J 0 bases; bases outside gene matches: 2. The CDR3 is 16 residues long. The V gene's germline CDR1 is SGHVS and CDR2 FQNEAQ. CDR3 residues: CASSTSGGTNTGELFF. In DNA form, the CDR3 reads TGTGCCAGCAGCACTAGCGGGGGTACGAACACCGGGGAGCTGTTTTTT.

V gene TRBV2 combines with J gene TRBJ2-4, with TRBD2 matching 7 bases. CDR3 size: 15 residues. V lost 4 bases, J lost 3 bases, and 6 bases stayed unmatched. CDR1 and CDR2 from the germline V gene are SNHLY and FYNNEI. DNA of the CDR3: TGTGCCAGCAGTGGCTGGGGGGGGAACAAAAACATTCAGTACTTC. Its translation is CASSGWGGNKNIQYF.